The T cell receptor beta chain described here comes from a study of regulatory T cells in long-lasting Graves disease. Turning to the study itself: Graves' patients with a new diagnosis had received antithyroid drugs under 3 months.

V lost 1 base, J lost 1 base, and 2 bases stayed unmatched. The CDR3 runs to 16 residues. From germline, CDR1 is KGHDR and CDR2 SFDVKD. Findings and caveats of the study: Persistent Graves' disease cases displayed lower TCR diversity than newly diagnosed ones.

Many counts were recorded for this clonotype. The antigen is not known. Arm-PCR of CDR3 regions with iRepertoire HTBI primers generated TCR beta libraries. From the multiplex PCR reads, TCRdb called clonotypes with MiXCR, one entry per CDR3 protein. The table records around 450,000 distinct CDR3 sequences, roughly 16% of them present only once. Time point defined: newly diagnosed GD, antithyroid drugs for less than 3 months. There was RNA extracted from PBMCs, and the TCR library was made from it. A peripheral blood sample, approximately 10 milliliters in volume, was drawn into EDTA tubes. The sample was also linked to a second study, of T cells in Graves' hyperthyroidism and ophthalmopathy. That source notes: First-round RT-PCR with HTBI primers amplified the TCR CDR3 region.

The chain links TRBV24-1 to TRBJ2-2; 7 nucleotides agree with TRBD2. The sequence came from a man aged 35 to 55 with Graves disease. Specimen: peripheral blood mononuclear cells (PBMCs), collected at new diagnosis, from a patient treated with antithyroid drugs. The CDR3 region has the DNA TGTGCCACCAGTGATTTCCGCGGGAGGAACACCGGGGAGCTGTTTTTT. As protein: CATSDFRGRNTGELFF.